These 18 T cell receptor beta chains were all obtained from the same sample, sequenced in a study of T cell repertoires in cytomegalovirus infection (dated by TCRdb to between 2018 and 2021). Reads for this sample came from an Illumina HiSeq 1500. TCRdb passed the public sequencing reads through fastp at Q25 and MiXCR, retaining productive beta sequences. CDR3 protein sequences are deduplicated, and each keeps its most common genes and DNA. The sample yields a few hundred thousand distinct CDR3 sequences; roughly 43% were counted once. In total, the top ten clones hold around 44% of the sample. The meaning of the sample's treatment or condition label: in vitro stimulation with specific CMV peptide epitopes to enrich CMV-specific T cells. Their antigens remain unidentified. The sample consisted of cultured PBMCs, taken from culture after CMV antigen stimulation. The receptors shown here come from a human donor in good health (CMV status not recorded). Some clones in this sample may be carry-over from other donors' samples.

The sample holds a few counts of this clonotype. V is TRBV6-1 and J is TRBJ2-6; 8 bases are a match to TRBD1. The germline V gene encodes CDR1 MNHNS and CDR2 SASEGT. This CDR3 contains 17 residues. The ends lost 3 bases at V and 4 bases at J; junction bases unmatched: 8. CDR3: CASSDPSGGTGANVLTF. For the CDR3, the DNA is TGTGCCAGCAGTGACCCCTCAGGGGGCACCGGGGCCAACGTCCTGACTTTC.

V is TRBV7-6 and J is TRBJ2-1; TRBD2 aligns across 12 bases. In germline, CDR1 is SGHVS, CDR2 FNYEAQ. The CDR3 spans 16 residues. Germline trimming cut 2 bases from V and 9 bases from J; bases unmatched to any gene: 8. The CDR3 is CASSLSLAGGYIEQFF. In nucleotides, the CDR3 is TGTGCCAGCAGCTTATCACTAGCGGGAGGTTATATTGAGCAGTTCTTC.

This clonotype occurred a few times. The chain joins TRBV10-3 to TRBJ2-3, with D uncertain. The CDR3 consists of 12 residues. Germline V gene sequence: CDR1 ENHRY, CDR2 SYGVKD. Trimming stripped 7 bases from V and 2 bases from J, with 7 bases between. The CDR3 DNA reads TGTGCCATCAAGACCTCCACAGATACGCAGTATTTT. It specifies CAIKTSTDTQYF.

With respect to this clonotype: One junction end disagrees with the germline gene, perhaps due to a read error. CDR3 sequence: CASGYSGGGEQFF. The CDR3 bases are TGTGCCAGCGGTTACTCGGGCGGGGGGGAGCAGTTCTTC. This rearrangement joins TRBV6-2 or TRBV6-3 to TRBJ2-1; TRBD2 matches 8 bases. This CDR3 contains 13 residues. Germline V gives CDR1 MNHEY, CDR2 SVGEGT.

The J gene is TRBJ2-7, the V gene TRBV18; no clear D gene. V was cut by 2 bases and J by 0 bases, with 8 bases left in between. This CDR3 has 14 amino acids. Germline CDR1 and CDR2: KGHSH and LQKENI. CDR3 bases: TGTGCCAGCTCACCAGGATACGGCTCCTACGAGCAGTACTTC. It encodes CASSPGYGSYEQYF.

This clonotype was found a few times. The V call is TRBV10-1, the J call TRBJ2-1; TRBD2 matches 8 bases. Germline CDR1 is WNHNN and CDR2 is SYGVQD (reference sequence). This CDR3 is 14 amino acids long. V lost 4 bases to trimming and J lost 5 bases; unmatched junction nucleotides: 4. CDR3 region: CASSASGSHNEQFF. The DNA of the CDR3 is TGCGCCAGCAGTGCCAGCGGGAGCCACAATGAGCAGTTCTTC.

This clonotype came up a few times. This sequence joins TRBV7-8 and TRBJ2-1, with 8 nucleotides matching TRBD2. This CDR3 is built from 14 residues. With V trimmed by 1 base and J by 9 bases, 5 bases remained unmatched. The germline CDR1 and CDR2 sequences are SGHVS and FQNEAQ. CDR3 DNA sequence: TGTGCCAGCAGCTTAGGGGTAGCGGGGATTGAGCAGTTCTTC. It specifies CASSLGVAGIEQFF. Variable domain in full (rest from reference TRBV7-8 and TRBJ2-1): GAGVSQSPRYKVAKRGQDVALRCDPISGHVSLFWYQQALGQGPEFLTYFQNEAQLDKSGLPSDRFFAERPEGSVSTLKIQRTQQEDSAVYLCASSLGVAGIEQFFGPGTRLTVL.

CDR3 sequence: CASMTVGSSYNSPLHF. CDR3 DNA sequence: TGTGCCAGCATGACCGTCGGGAGCTCCTATAATTCACCCCTCCACTTT. This sequence joins TRBV2 and TRBJ1-6; D not resolved. Germline V CDR1 and CDR2: SNHLY, FYNNEI. Trimming left V 7 bases short and J 0 bases short, with 13 bases between. This CDR3 contains 16 residues.

The chain combines TRBV7-2 with TRBJ2-7; D gene ambiguous. Trimming pared 5 bases from V and 5 bases from J, leaving 10 bases between. CDR1 and CDR2 from the germline V gene are SGHTA and FQGNSA. This CDR3 is 12 amino acids long. CDR3 residues: CASSAQLDEQYF. In nucleotides, the CDR3 is TGTGCCAGCAGCGCCCAACTGGACGAGCAGTACTTC.

This chain joins TRBV7-2 and TRBJ2-5; the D is unclear. CDR1 is SGHTA and CDR2 is FQGNSA in the germline V gene. The CDR3 consists of 14 residues. Trimming cost V 2 bases and J 2 bases, with 9 bases left between them. The CDR3 DNA reads TGTGCCAGCAGCTTACGACACCTTCAAGAGACCCAGTACTTC. This sequence encodes CASSLRHLQETQYF.

The chain has TRBV6-2 or TRBV6-3 and TRBJ2-4, with D possibly TRBD1 on 6 matching bases. Germline-derived CDR1 and CDR2 are MNHEY and SVGEGT. This CDR3 region has 12 residues. With 4 bases removed from V and 10 bases from J, the gap between germline ends came to 11 bases. The CDR3: CASSWGRAIQYF. CDR3 nucleotides: TGTGCCAGCAGTTGGGGGCGCGCGATTCAGTACTTC.

The count of this clonotype is one. The CDR3 DNA sequence: TGTGCCATCAATAGCGGGGGGACCACAGATACGCAGTATTTT. This encodes CAINSGGTTDTQYF. The chain is built from TRBV10-3 and TRBJ2-3; TRBD2 matches 10 bases. Trimming cost V 7 bases and J 2 bases; bases outside gene matches: 3. The CDR3 has 14 residues. Germline-derived CDR1 and CDR2 are ENHRY and SYGVKD.

The chain is built from TRBV15 and TRBJ1-2; unclear D gene. The length of the CDR3 is 19 residues. V lost 0 bases and J 1 base, leaving 21 bases between the germline ends. Germline V gene lookup returns CDR1 LNHNV and CDR2 YYDKDF (reference sequence). The CDR3 DNA reads as TGTGCCACCAGCAGAGACCTAATGGTGGCTCGAGAGGGTAACTATGGCTACACCTTC. Encoded protein: CATSRDLMVAREGNYGYTF. Together with reference TRBV15 and TRBJ1-2, the CDR3 gives the full variable domain: DAMVIQNPRYQVTQFGKPVTLSCSQTLNHNVMYWYQQKSSQAPKLLFHYYDKDFNNEADTPDNFQSRRPNTSFCFLDIRSPGLGDTAMYLCATSRDLMVAREGNYGYTFGSGTRLTVV.

This clonotype was counted many times. This chain uses TRBV7-8 with TRBJ2-2; D call uncertain. This CDR3 contains 19 residues. The V gene's germline CDR1 is SGHVS and CDR2 FQNEAQ. V was clipped by 5 bases and J by 0 bases, with 22 bases between them. CDR3 nucleotides: TGTGCCAGCAGCCCTCCCCGTGGGCAGCCCAACGCGAACACCGGGGAGCTGTTTTTT. Protein: CASSPPRGQPNANTGELFF.

V is TRBV7-3 and J is TRBJ2-1; D perhaps matches TRBD2 (6 bases). Trimming pared 5 bases from V and 6 bases from J, leaving 8 bases between. The germline CDR1 and CDR2 sequences are SGHTA and FQGTGA. This CDR3 contains 12 residues. CDR3 DNA sequence: TGTGCCAGCAGCCCTAGCGCCAATGAGCAGTTCTTC. Encoded protein: CASSPSANEQFF.

V usage is TRBV7-8 and J usage is TRBJ2-7; D is unresolved. In germline, CDR1 is SGHVS, CDR2 FQNEAQ. V was trimmed by 5 bases and J by 6 bases, leaving 11 bases between them. The CDR3 is 12 amino acids. The chain's CDR3 is CASSPGAGEQYF. As DNA, the CDR3 is TGTGCCAGCAGCCCAGGCGCTGGCGAGCAGTACTTC.

This clonotype was observed many times. The V and J genes are TRBV6-1 and TRBJ2-1, with 10 bases lining up with TRBD2. After removal of 6 bases from V and 4 bases from J, the junction contained 3 bases not matched to a gene. Germline V gene data show CDR1 as MNHNS and CDR2 as SASEGT. This CDR3 spans 14 amino acids. The CDR3 region is CASRISGGYNEQFF. The CDR3 DNA is TGTGCCAGCAGGATTAGCGGGGGGTACAATGAGCAGTTCTTC.

The chain uses TRBV7-2 and TRBJ2-3; D unresolved. CDR3 size: 13 residues. The germline V gene has CDR1 SGHTA and CDR2 FQGNSA. Trimming took off 1 base at V and 6 bases at J, with 8 bases between the two ends. The CDR3 spells CASSLVSADTQYF. The CDR3 DNA reads as TGTGCCAGCAGCTTAGTTTCGGCGGATACGCAGTATTTT.